Shown below are 9 T cell receptor beta chains from a single sample sequenced in a study of early T cells in non-severe SARS-CoV-2 infection. TCRdb independently ran MiXCR on the 5' RACE reads; one entry per CDR3 protein. The data show 25,000 to 30,000 distinct CDR3 sequences, approximately 4.6% seen once. Sequencing used whole blood. The receptors come from an adult who was a healthcare worker with PCR-confirmed SARS-CoV-2 infection or an uninfected control (not recorded which).

This clonotype came up many times. The chain is built from TRBV20-1 and TRBJ2-7, with D possibly being TRBD2 (6 bases). CDR3 length: 13 amino acids. V lost 2 bases and J lost 4, with 12 bases in between. Germline CDR1 and CDR2: DFQATT and SNEGSKA (reference sequence). CDR3 sequence reads: CSARKTSQYEQYF. The CDR3 bases are TGCAGTGCTAGAAAGACTAGTCAGTACGAGCAGTACTTC.

This clonotype was seen repeatedly, ten times or more. This chain connects TRBV6-5 to TRBJ2-7; D is perhaps TRBD2 (5 bases). Germline CDR1 is MNHEY and CDR2 is SVGAGI. V was pared by 6 bases and J by 2 bases, with 20 bases between. This CDR3 is 16 amino acids long. The CDR3 here is CASSPRWSLGAYEQYF. The DNA for the CDR3 is TGTGCCAGCAGCCCCAGGTGGTCCCTCGGGGCCTACGAGCAGTACTTC.

DNA for the CDR3: TGTGCCAGCAGCCTGTCAGAGACAGGGTTTGGCTACACCTTC. Translation: CASSLSETGFGYTF. The chain has TRBV7-9 and TRBJ1-2; 7 bases are a match to TRBD1. CDR3 length equals 14 residues. J gave up 7 bases and V 5 bases, and 10 bases lay outside the gene matches. The germline CDR1 and CDR2 sequences are SEHNR and FQNEAQ (reference sequence).

The rearrangement links TRBV12-5 to TRBJ1-3, with D perhaps matching TRBD1 (6 bases). There are 15 residues in the CDR3. Germline CDR1 is LGHNT and CDR2 is FRNRAP. Trimming took off 5 bases at V and 11 bases at J, with 22 bases between the two ends. The CDR3 protein is CASGPSDRPGGSIYF. The CDR3 region has the DNA TGTGCTAGTGGTCCCAGCGACAGGCCAGGAGGCTCCATATATTTT. Drawing the rest from reference TRBV12-5 and TRBJ1-3, the complete variable domain is DARVTQTPRHKVTEMGQEVTMRCQPILGHNTVFWYRQTMMQGLELLAYFRNRAPLDDSGMPKDRFSAEMPDATLATLKIQPSEPRDSAVYFCASGPSDRPGGSIYFGEGSWLTVV.

The rearrangement uses TRBV29-1 and TRBJ2-3; no reliable D call. CDR3 size: 13 residues. Germline CDR1 and CDR2: SQVTM and ANQGSEA. Trimming removed 7 bases from V and 3 bases from J, with 14 bases in between. CDR3 region: CSATGPETDTQYF. The CDR3 nucleotides read TGCAGCGCTACCGGACCAGAAACAGATACGCAGTATTTT.

The table lists this clonotype with many counts. The chain uses TRBV11-2 and TRBJ2-2; perhaps TRBD1 as D (5 bases). Germline lookup yields CDR1 SGHAT and CDR2 FQNNGV. Trimming removed 8 bases from V and 6 bases from J, with 10 bases in between. This CDR3 spans 12 amino acids. Here the CDR3 reads CASLGVAGELFF. The CDR3, as DNA: TGTGCCAGCCTAGGGGTCGCCGGGGAGCTGTTTTTT.

This clonotype was recorded many times. The chain carries TRBV12-3 or TRBV12-4 and TRBJ2-2, with D possibly matching TRBD1 (5 bases). The CDR3 extends over 15 amino acids. The V end lost 3 bases, the J end lost 1 base, and 9 bases lay between the germline ends. CDR3 protein: CASSLSQGNTGELFF. CDR3 sequence (DNA): TGTGCCAGCAGTTTGAGCCAGGGGAACACCGGGGAGCTGTTTTTT.

This clonotype was seen a few times. V and J are TRBV5-1 and TRBJ1-3; maybe TRBD1 (5 bases). The CDR3 totals 15 residues. V was trimmed by 0 bases and J by 2 bases, leaving 9 bases between them. Germline V CDR1 and CDR2: SGHRS, YFSETQ. The CDR3 DNA follows: TGCGCCAGCAGCTTGGCCCCAGGGCCTGGAAACACCATATATTTT. It encodes CASSLAPGPGNTIYF.

This clonotype was observed many times. The chain carries TRBV5-1 and TRBJ2-2, with 11 bases that match TRBD1. The CDR3 loop spans 16 amino acids. Per germline, CDR1 SGHRS and CDR2 YFSETQ. V gave up 5 bases and J gave up 4 bases; unmatched junction bases: 7. CDR3 bases: TGCGCCAGCAGTGGACAGGGGGCTCAAGGCACCGGGGAGCTGTTTTTT. Translation: CASSGQGAQGTGELFF.